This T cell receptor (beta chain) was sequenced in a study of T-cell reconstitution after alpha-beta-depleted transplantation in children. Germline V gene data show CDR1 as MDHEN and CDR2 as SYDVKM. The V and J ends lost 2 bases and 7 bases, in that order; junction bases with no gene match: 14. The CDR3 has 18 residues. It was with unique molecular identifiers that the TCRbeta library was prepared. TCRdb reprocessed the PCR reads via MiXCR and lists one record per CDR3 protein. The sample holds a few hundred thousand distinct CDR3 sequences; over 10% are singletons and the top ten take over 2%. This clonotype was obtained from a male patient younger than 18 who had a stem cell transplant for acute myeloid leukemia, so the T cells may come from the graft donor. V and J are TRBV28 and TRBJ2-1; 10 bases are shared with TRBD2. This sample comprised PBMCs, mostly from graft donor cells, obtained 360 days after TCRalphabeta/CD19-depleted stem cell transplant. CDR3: CASSLRGPVSGRGNEQFF. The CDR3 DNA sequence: TGTGCCAGCAGTTTAAGGGGCCCGGTGAGCGGGAGGGGGAATGAGCAGTTCTTC.